Below, 30 T cell receptor beta chains from the same sample are listed, as sequenced in a study of blood T cell repertoires in COVID-19. Using immunoSEQ multiplex PCR, the repertoire was profiled, and TCRdb retains in-frame clones only, with some absent. The sample has some 70,000 clones; roughly 86% are singletons. Input material: peripheral blood. The receptors come from a man aged 35 to 55 with COVID-19, enrolled during active disease.

The rearrangement links TRBV11-2 to TRBJ1-5, with TRBD1 identical over 9 bases. Per the germline V gene, CDR1 is SGHAT and CDR2 is FQNNGV. Trimming at V came to 6 bases and at J to 7 bases, leaving 4 bases not matched to a gene. CDR3 length: 13 residues. CDR3 in amino acids: CASRRTGEQPQHF. The DNA for the CDR3 is TGTGCCAGCAGACGGACAGGGGAACAGCCCCAGCATTTT.

J is TRBJ1-4 and V is TRBV19, with D possibly being TRBD1 (5 bases). Germline V gene data show CDR1 as LNHDA and CDR2 as SQIVND (reference sequence). Trimming pared 4 bases from V and 0 bases from J, leaving 15 bases between. The CDR3 is 17 residues long. CDR3 in DNA: TGTGCCAGTAGTAGAACAGGAACCCCTGCAACTAATGAAAAACTGTTTTTT. Amino acids: CASSRTGTPATNEKLFF.

The genes are TRBV9 and TRBJ2-7; 11 bases map to TRBD1. This CDR3 region has 13 residues. CDR1 and CDR2 (germline): SGDLS, YYNGEE. The V gene end was trimmed by 3 bases and the J gene end by 8 bases; junction bases not matched to a gene: 4. DNA of the CDR3: TGTGCCAGCAGCGCCGGGACAGGGGGACAGCAGTACTTC. Residues: CASSAGTGGQQYF.

The chain links TRBV3-1 (or the pseudogene TRBV3-2) to TRBJ2-1, with TRBD1 matching 11 bases. Germline trimming cut 1 base from V and 8 bases from J; bases unmatched to any gene: 7. This CDR3 has 16 amino acids. Germline CDR1 LGHDT, CDR2 YNNKEL (reference sequence). The CDR3 region has the DNA TGTGCCAGCAGCCAAGTTCTCGGACAGGGGGCCCATGAGCAGTTCTTC. Its translation: CASSQVLGQGAHEQFF.

The DNA of the CDR3 is TGTGCCAGTAGCCGGGAGCGGGGGGGCCTTGGGGAGCAGTTCTTC. Protein product: CASSRERGGLGEQFF. The chain employs TRBV19 and TRBJ2-1; TRBD2 aligns across 10 bases. CDR3 length: 15 amino acids. Germline assignment: CDR1 LNHDA and CDR2 SQIVND (reference sequence). V lost 6 bases, J lost 10 bases, and 12 bases stayed unmatched.

V is TRBV9 and J is TRBJ2-2; no reliable D call. Between the trimmed V and J ends, which lost 0 bases and 6 bases, there was a span of 6 bases. The CDR3 covers 13 residues. The V gene's germline CDR1 is SGDLS and CDR2 YYNGEE. The CDR3 protein is CASSVEASGELFF. The CDR3 DNA is TGTGCCAGCAGCGTAGAAGCCTCCGGGGAGCTGTTTTTT. Using reference TRBV9 and TRBJ2-2 for the parts outside the CDR3, the full variable domain is DSGVTQTPKHLITATGQRVTLRCSPRSGDLSVYWYQQSLDQGLQFLIQYYNGEERAKGNILERFSAQQFPDLHSELNLSSLELGDSALYFCASSVEASGELFFGEGSRLTVL.

V usage is TRBV5-4 and J usage is TRBJ2-1; the match to TRBD2 covers 10 bases. V shed 3 bases and J 12 bases; nucleotides not matched to a gene: 12. The CDR3 runs to 15 residues. The V gene's germline CDR1 is SGHNT and CDR2 YYREEE (reference sequence). The CDR3 sequence: CASSYPGLANEGQFF. Here the CDR3 DNA reads TGTGCCAGCAGCTACCCGGGACTAGCGAACGAAGGGCAGTTCTTC.

The chain recombines TRBV5-4 with TRBJ2-2; 8 nucleotides match TRBD2. J was trimmed by 3 bases and V by 0 bases; bases with no gene match: 4. The CDR3 sequence is 16 residues long. Germline lookup yields CDR1 SGHNT and CDR2 YYREEE (reference sequence). The DNA of the CDR3 is TGTGCCAGCAGCTTGGAGGAGCGGGGGTACACCGGGGAGCTGTTTTTT. Amino acid sequence: CASSLEERGYTGELFF.

The CDR3 is CASSERQGGNTEAFF. The CDR3 nucleotides are TGTGCCAGCAGCGAACGACAGGGGGGGAACACTGAAGCTTTCTTT. The V and J genes are TRBV9 and TRBJ1-1; 9 bases map to TRBD1. CDR3 length: 15 amino acids. Looked up from germline, CDR1 is SGDLS and CDR2 is YYNGEE. V shed 3 bases, J shed 1 base, and the junction held 4 bases outside the gene matches.

Here the CDR3 DNA reads TGTGCCAGCAGCTCTCGGACAGGGGGATTGGATTCACCCCTCCACTTT. It specifies CASSSRTGGLDSPLHF. J is TRBJ1-6 and V is TRBV5-4; 10 bases fit TRBD1. Per germline, CDR1 SGHNT and CDR2 YYREEE (reference sequence). Trimming cost V 3 bases and J 8 bases; bases outside gene matches: 8. This CDR3 has 16 residues.

This chain joins TRBV3-1 (or the pseudogene TRBV3-2) and TRBJ2-7, with 10 bases matching TRBD1. The V gene end was trimmed by 3 bases and the J gene end by 4 bases; junction bases not matched to a gene: 9. The germline gives CDR1 LGHDT, CDR2 YNNKEL (reference sequence). The CDR3 extends over 16 amino acids. The CDR3 region is CASSQLPGQGKYEQYF. For the CDR3, the DNA is TGTGCCAGCAGCCAGCTACCGGGACAGGGGAAATACGAGCAGTACTTC.

The gene calls are TRBV30 and TRBJ1-5; no firm D call. Germline-derived CDR1 and CDR2 are GTSNPN and SVGIG (reference sequence). V was trimmed by 3 bases and J by 5 bases, leaving 11 bases between them. The CDR3 extends over 13 amino acids. The CDR3 coding sequence is TGTGCCTGGAGCCCCGGGAGGGATCAGCCCCAGCATTTT. This gives the protein CAWSPGRDQPQHF.

The CDR3 loop reads CASSLAGQGDNSPLHF. DNA for the CDR3: TGTGCCAGCAGCTTAGCGGGCCAGGGGGATAATTCACCCCTCCACTTT. This chain links TRBV11-2 with TRBJ1-6, with 7 bases that match TRBD1. CDR3 length: 16 amino acids. Germline V gene data show CDR1 as SGHAT and CDR2 as FQNNGV. The V segment lost 1 base and the J segment 5 bases; nucleotides outside the gene matches: 5.

This chain uses TRBV14 with TRBJ2-1; the D gene is possibly TRBD1 (5 bases). Germline values: CDR1 SGHDN, CDR2 FVKESK. V lost 4 bases and J lost 8, with 9 bases in between. The CDR3 is 12 amino acids. The CDR3 DNA follows: TGTGCCAGCAGCCCCCAGGGTTATGAGCAGTTCTTC. Translation gives CASSPQGYEQFF.

The genes are TRBV30 and TRBJ2-5, with a weak D call TRBD1 (6 bases). The CDR3 has 15 amino acids. Trimming stripped 4 bases from V and 4 bases from J, with 19 bases between. Germline CDR1 is GTSNPN and CDR2 is SVGIG (reference sequence). The CDR3: CAWTQAVGASETQYF. The CDR3 nucleotides read TGTGCCTGGACTCAGGCGGTGGGGGCCTCAGAGACCCAGTACTTC.

This clone came up many times. The chain couples TRBV5-6 to TRBJ2-7; TRBD2 agrees at 8 bases. The trim removed 4 bases at V and 3 bases at J, leaving 12 bases unmatched. CDR1 and CDR2 from the germline V gene are SGHDT and YYEEEE. CDR3 length: 16 residues. The CDR3 nucleotides are TGTGCCAGCAGCCCGTTTTGGAGCGGGGGTTTCTACGAGCAGTACTTC. This translates into CASSPFWSGGFYEQYF.

This clone was detected once. The V and J genes are TRBV5-4 and TRBJ1-2; the match to TRBD1 covers 9 bases. CDR3 length: 15 amino acids. Germline V lookup: CDR1 SGHNT, CDR2 YYREEE (reference sequence). Germline trimming cut 4 bases from V and 2 bases from J; bases unmatched to any gene: 6. The CDR3 coding sequence is TGTGCCAGCAGCCTACAGACAGGGGGGAACTATGGCTACACCTTC. It translates to CASSLQTGGNYGYTF.

The V call is TRBV18, the J call TRBJ2-2; no reliable D call. V lost 0 bases and J lost 6, with 5 bases in between. CDR3 length: 13 residues. The germline V gene has CDR1 KGHSH and CDR2 LQKENI. CDR3 bases: TGTGCCAGCTCACCACCGAGCGCCGGGGAGCTGTTTTTT. This codes for CASSPPSAGELFF.

A few counts support this clone. The chain employs TRBV25-1 and TRBJ1-2; D perhaps matches TRBD1 (6 bases). Trimming removed 2 bases from V and 6 bases from J, with 10 bases in between. CDR3 length: 13 residues. The germline V gene encodes CDR1 MGHDK and CDR2 SYGVNS. The CDR3 is CASSEPDSHGYTF. The CDR3 DNA reads TGTGCCAGCAGTGAACCGGACAGTCATGGCTACACCTTC.

This clone showed up just a few times. The rearrangement links TRBV5-5 to TRBJ1-5; 9 positions agree with TRBD1. V trimming: 4 bases; J trimming: 4 bases; junction bases outside the gene matches: 6. CDR3 length: 15 amino acids. Germline lookup yields CDR1 SGHKS and CDR2 YYEKEE (reference sequence). CDR3 loop: CASSRGQGMNQPQHF. The CDR3 DNA follows: TGTGCCAGCAGCCGGGGACAGGGTATGAATCAGCCCCAGCATTTT.

The rearrangement links TRBV30 to TRBJ1-2; maybe TRBD1 (6 bases). Trimming shortened V by 0 bases and J by 3 bases, and 14 bases separated the two germline ends. The CDR3 loop spans 15 amino acids. Germline-derived CDR1 and CDR2 are GTSNPN and SVGIG (reference sequence). This chain's CDR3 is CAWSVLGRGDYGYTF. The DNA for the CDR3 is TGTGCCTGGAGTGTACTTGGCAGGGGTGACTATGGCTACACCTTC.

The chain recombines TRBV12-3 or TRBV12-4 with TRBJ2-7; maybe TRBD1 (5 bases). Trimming cost V 5 bases and J 2 bases, with 10 bases left between them. The CDR3 is made up of 13 amino acids. The CDR3 bases are TGTGCCAGCAGTCCAGGGTTCCCCTACGAGCAGTACTTC. It specifies CASSPGFPYEQYF.

The J gene is TRBJ2-3, the V gene TRBV7-8; 9 bases match TRBD2. Trimming removed 1 base from V and 4 bases from J; junction bases left unmatched: 6. The CDR3 has 16 residues. Germline V CDR1 and CDR2: SGHVS, FQNEAQ. The CDR3 region is CASSLGVAGEADTQYF. The DNA for the CDR3 is TGTGCCAGCAGCTTAGGGGTAGCGGGGGAGGCAGATACGCAGTATTTT.

The rearrangement uses TRBV4-1 and TRBJ2-3; perhaps TRBD1 as D (6 bases). In germline, CDR1 is MGHRA, CDR2 YSYEKL. Between the trimmed V and J ends, which lost 1 base and 3 bases, there was a span of 17 bases. This CDR3 has 17 residues. The CDR3, as DNA: TGCGCCAGCAGCCAAGCCCCGCCAGGGGTTAGGACAGATACGCAGTATTTT. Its protein product is CASSQAPPGVRTDTQYF.

This sequence joins TRBV30 and TRBJ2-5; 7 bases fit TRBD2. Germline CDR1 reads GTSNPN; CDR2 reads SVGIG (reference sequence). V trimming: 0 bases; J trimming: 1 base; junction bases outside the gene matches: 8. The CDR3 is 16 residues long. CDR3 sequence: CAWSVHRAGRQETQYF. CDR3 DNA sequence: TGTGCCTGGAGTGTACATCGAGCGGGGCGCCAAGAGACCCAGTACTTC.

The chain couples TRBV6-5 to TRBJ2-3; 8 positions agree with TRBD1. V was pared by 8 bases and J by 0 bases, with 1 base of the junction left unmatched. The CDR3 is 13 residues long. The germline gives CDR1 MNHEY, CDR2 SVGAGI. The chain's CDR3 is CASQGASTDTQYF. DNA for the CDR3: TGTGCCAGCCAGGGGGCAAGCACAGATACGCAGTATTTT.

The V gene is TRBV4-2, the J gene TRBJ2-5, with TRBD2 identical over 8 bases. With 0 bases clipped from V and 3 bases from J, the junction kept 6 bases outside the gene matches. The CDR3 is made up of 16 amino acids. Germline lookup yields CDR1 LGHNA and CDR2 YNFKEQ. The CDR3 protein is CASSQDLRGGKETQYF. In DNA, the CDR3 is TGTGCCAGCAGCCAAGATCTGCGCGGGGGGAAAGAGACCCAGTACTTC.

The CDR3, as DNA: TGTGCCAGCAGTGAAGCGCTGGGACAGTATAGCAATCAGCCCCAGCATTTT. Translated, it gives CASSEALGQYSNQPQHF. The chain joins TRBV2 to TRBJ1-5; 7 bases align to TRBD1. The V gene end was trimmed by 0 bases and the J gene end by 0 bases; junction bases not matched to a gene: 5. Per germline, CDR1 SNHLY and CDR2 FYNNEI. The CDR3 has 17 amino acids. Using reference TRBV2 and TRBJ1-5 for the parts outside the CDR3, the full variable domain is EPEVTQTPSHQVTQMGQEVILRCVPISNHLYFYWYRQILGQKVEFLVSFYNNEISEKSEIFDDQFSVERPDGSNFTLKIRSTKLEDSAMYFCASSEALGQYSNQPQHFGDGTRLSIL.

This chain links TRBV28 with TRBJ1-5; 7 positions match TRBD1. CDR3 length equals 17 residues. V gave up 6 bases and J gave up 0 bases; unmatched junction bases: 11. The germline gives CDR1 MDHEN, CDR2 SYDVKM. For the CDR3, the DNA is TGTGCCAGCAGCAACCGGGGACAGAGCCATAGCAATCAGCCCCAGCATTTT. Its translation: CASSNRGQSHSNQPQHF.

The chain uses TRBV5-4 and TRBJ2-1; 11 bases map to TRBD2. Germline CDR1 SGHNT, CDR2 YYREEE (reference sequence). V shed 4 bases and J 4 bases; nucleotides not matched to a gene: 4. The CDR3 length is 15 residues. CDR3 amino acids: CASSNSGGDYNEQFF. In DNA form, the CDR3 reads TGTGCCAGCAGCAATAGCGGGGGGGATTACAATGAGCAGTTCTTC.